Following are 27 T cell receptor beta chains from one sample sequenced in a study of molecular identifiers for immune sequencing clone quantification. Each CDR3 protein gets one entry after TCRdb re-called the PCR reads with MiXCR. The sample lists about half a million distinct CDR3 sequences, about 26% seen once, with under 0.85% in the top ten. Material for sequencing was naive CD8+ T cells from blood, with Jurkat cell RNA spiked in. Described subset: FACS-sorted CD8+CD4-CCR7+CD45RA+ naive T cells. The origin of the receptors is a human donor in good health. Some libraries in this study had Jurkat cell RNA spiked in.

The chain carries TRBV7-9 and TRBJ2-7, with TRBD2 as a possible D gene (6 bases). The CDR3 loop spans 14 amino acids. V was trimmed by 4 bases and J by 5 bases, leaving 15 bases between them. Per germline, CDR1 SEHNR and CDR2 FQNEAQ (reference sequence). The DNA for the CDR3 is TGTGCCAGCAGCTCAGGAGGGGTATCCCACGAGCAGTACTTC. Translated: CASSSGGVSHEQYF.

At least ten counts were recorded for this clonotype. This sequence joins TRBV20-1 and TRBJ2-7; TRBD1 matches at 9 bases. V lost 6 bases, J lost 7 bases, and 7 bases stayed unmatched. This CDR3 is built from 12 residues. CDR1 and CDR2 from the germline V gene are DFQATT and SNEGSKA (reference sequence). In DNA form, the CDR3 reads TGCAGTGCCACACAGGGGGCGGGGGAGCAGTACTTC. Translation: CSATQGAGEQYF.

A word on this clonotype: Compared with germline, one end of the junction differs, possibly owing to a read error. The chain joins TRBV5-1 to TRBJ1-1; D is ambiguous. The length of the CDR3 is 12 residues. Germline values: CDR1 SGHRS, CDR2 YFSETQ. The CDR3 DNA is TGCGCCAGCGGAGTAAGTGAGACTGAAGCTTTATTT. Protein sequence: CASGVSETEALF.

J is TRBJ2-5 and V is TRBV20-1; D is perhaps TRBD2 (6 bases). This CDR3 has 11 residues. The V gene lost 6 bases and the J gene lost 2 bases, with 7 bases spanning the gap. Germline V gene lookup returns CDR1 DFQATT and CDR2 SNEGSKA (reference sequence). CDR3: CSAAGQETQYF. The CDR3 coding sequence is TGCAGTGCGGCGGGACAAGAGACCCAGTACTTC.

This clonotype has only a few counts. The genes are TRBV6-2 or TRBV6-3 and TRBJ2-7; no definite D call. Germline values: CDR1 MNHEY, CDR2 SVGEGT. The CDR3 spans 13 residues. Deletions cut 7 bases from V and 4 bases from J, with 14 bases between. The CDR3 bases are TGTGCCAGCACTTTACGGGCAGCATACGAGCAGTACTTC. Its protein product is CASTLRAAYEQYF.

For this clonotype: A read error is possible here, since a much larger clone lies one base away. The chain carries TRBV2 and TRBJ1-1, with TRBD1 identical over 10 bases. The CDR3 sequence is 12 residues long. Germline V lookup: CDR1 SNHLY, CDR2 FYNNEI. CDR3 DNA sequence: TGTGCCAGCAGTAGACAGGGGGCCGAAGCTATCTTT. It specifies CASSRQGAEAIF.

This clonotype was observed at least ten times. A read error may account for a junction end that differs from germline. This CDR3 is CASSLEGKTDTQYF. CDR3 coding DNA: TGTGCTAGCAGCTTAGAGGGCAAAACAGATACGCAGTATTTT. This chain links TRBV7-7 with TRBJ2-3; D is possibly TRBD2 (5 bases). Germline lookup yields CDR1 SSHAT and CDR2 FNYEAQ (reference sequence). The CDR3 extends over 14 amino acids.

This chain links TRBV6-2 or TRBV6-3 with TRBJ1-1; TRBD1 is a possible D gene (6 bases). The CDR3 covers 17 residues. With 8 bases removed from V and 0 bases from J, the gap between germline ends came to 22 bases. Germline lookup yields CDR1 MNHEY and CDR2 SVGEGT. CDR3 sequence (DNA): TGTGCCAGCTGCCTAATCCGGGACACTTTCATGAACACTGAAGCTTTCTTT. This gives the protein CASCLIRDTFMNTEAFF.

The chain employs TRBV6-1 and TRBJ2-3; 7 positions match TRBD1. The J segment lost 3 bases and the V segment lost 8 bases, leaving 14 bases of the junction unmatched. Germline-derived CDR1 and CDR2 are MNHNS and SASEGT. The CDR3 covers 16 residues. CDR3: CASPPRTEQGTDTQYF. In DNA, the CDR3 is TGTGCCAGCCCGCCGCGAACGGAACAGGGGACAGATACGCAGTATTTT.

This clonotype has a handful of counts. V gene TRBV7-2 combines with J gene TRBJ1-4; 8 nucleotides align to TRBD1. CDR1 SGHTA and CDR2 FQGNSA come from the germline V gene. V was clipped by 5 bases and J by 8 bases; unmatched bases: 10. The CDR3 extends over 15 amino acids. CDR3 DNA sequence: TGTGCCAGCAGCCTAAGGACAGGGATGACAGAAAAACTGTTTTTT. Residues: CASSLRTGMTEKLFF.

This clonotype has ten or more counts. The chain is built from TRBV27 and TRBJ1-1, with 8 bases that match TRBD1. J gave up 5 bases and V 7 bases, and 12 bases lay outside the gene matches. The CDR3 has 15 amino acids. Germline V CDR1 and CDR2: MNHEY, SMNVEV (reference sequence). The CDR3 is CASIRAGGVETEAFF. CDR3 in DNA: TGTGCCAGCATTAGGGCAGGGGGCGTAGAGACTGAAGCTTTCTTT.

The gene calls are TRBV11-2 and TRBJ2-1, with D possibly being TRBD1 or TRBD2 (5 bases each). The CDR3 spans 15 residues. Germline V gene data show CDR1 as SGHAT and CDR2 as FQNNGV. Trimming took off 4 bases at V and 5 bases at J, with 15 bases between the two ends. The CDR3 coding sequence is TGTGCCAGCAGCTCGACAGACGGGGTTGACAATGAGCAGTTCTTC. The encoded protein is CASSSTDGVDNEQFF.

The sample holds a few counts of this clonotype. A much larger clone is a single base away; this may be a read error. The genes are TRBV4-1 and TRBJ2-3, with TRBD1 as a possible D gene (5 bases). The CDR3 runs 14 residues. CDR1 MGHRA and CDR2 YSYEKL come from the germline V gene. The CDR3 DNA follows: TGCGCCGGCAGCCTGGGGCCAGGGACAGATACGCAGTATTTT. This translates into CAGSLGPGTDTQYF.

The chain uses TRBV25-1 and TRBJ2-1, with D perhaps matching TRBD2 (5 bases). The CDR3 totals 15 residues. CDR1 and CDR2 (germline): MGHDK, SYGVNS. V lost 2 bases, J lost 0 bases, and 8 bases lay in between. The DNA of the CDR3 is TGTGCCAGCAGTGAACTAGCTAGCTCCTACAATGAGCAGTTCTTC. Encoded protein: CASSELASSYNEQFF. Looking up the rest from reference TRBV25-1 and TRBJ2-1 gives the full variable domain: EADIYQTPRYLVIGTGKKITLECSQTMGHDKMYWYQQDPGMELHLIHYSYGVNSTEKGDLSSESTVSRIRTEHFPLTLESARPSHTSQYLCASSELASSYNEQFFGPGTRLTVL.

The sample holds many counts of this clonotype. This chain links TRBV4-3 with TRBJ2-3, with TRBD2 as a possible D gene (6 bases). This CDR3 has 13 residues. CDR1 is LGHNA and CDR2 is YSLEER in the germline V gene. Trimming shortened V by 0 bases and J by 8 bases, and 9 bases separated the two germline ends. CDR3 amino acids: CASSQDSGGTQYF. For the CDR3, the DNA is TGCGCCAGCAGCCAAGATAGCGGAGGTACGCAGTATTTT.

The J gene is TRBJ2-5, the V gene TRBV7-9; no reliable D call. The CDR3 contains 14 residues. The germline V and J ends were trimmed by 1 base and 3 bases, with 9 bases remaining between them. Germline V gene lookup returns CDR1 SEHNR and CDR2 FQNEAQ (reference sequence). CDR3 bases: TGTGCCAGCAGCTTAGAGTCAGGCAAAGAGACCCAGTACTTC. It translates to CASSLESGKETQYF.

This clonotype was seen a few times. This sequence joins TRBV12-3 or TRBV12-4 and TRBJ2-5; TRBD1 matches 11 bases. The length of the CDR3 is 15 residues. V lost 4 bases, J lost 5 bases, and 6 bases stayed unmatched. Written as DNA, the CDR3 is TGTGCCAGCAGTTGGACAGGGGGCTCCTTGGAGACCCAGTACTTC. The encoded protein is CASSWTGGSLETQYF.

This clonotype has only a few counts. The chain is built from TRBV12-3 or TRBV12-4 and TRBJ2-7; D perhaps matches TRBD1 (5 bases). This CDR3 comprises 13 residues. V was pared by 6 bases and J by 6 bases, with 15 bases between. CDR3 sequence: CASRDFRQSEQYF. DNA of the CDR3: TGTGCCAGCAGGGATTTCAGACAGAGCGAGCAGTACTTC.

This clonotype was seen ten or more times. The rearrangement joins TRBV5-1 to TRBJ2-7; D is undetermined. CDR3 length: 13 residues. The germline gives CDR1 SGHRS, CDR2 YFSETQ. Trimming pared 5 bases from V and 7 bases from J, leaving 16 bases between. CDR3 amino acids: CASSNLENVEQYF. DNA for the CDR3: TGCGCCAGCAGTAACTTGGAGAATGTGGAGCAGTACTTC.

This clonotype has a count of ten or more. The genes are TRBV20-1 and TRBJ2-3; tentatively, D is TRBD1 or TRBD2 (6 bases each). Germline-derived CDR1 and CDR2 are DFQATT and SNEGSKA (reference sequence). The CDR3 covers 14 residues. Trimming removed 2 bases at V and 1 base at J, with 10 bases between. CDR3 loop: CSARPGAGTDTQYF. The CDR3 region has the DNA TGCAGTGCTAGACCGGGGGCCGGCACAGATACGCAGTATTTT.

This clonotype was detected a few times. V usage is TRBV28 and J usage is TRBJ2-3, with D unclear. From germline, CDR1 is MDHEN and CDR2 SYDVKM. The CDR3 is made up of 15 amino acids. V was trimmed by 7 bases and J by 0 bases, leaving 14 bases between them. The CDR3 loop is CASIWVALSTDTQYF. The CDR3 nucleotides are TGTGCCAGCATCTGGGTGGCGCTAAGCACAGATACGCAGTATTTT. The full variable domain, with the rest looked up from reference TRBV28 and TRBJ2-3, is DVKVTQSSRYLVKRTGEKVFLECVQDMDHENMFWYRQDPGLGLRLIYFSYDVKMKEKGDIPEGYSVSREKKERFSLILESASTNQTSMYLCASIWVALSTDTQYFGPGTRLTVL.

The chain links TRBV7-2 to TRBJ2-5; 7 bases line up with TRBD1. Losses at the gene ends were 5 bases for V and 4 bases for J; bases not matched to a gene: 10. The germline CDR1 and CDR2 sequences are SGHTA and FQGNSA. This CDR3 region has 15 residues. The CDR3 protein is CASSTGISGGETQYF. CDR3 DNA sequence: TGTGCCAGCAGCACCGGAATTTCAGGGGGAGAGACCCAGTACTTC.

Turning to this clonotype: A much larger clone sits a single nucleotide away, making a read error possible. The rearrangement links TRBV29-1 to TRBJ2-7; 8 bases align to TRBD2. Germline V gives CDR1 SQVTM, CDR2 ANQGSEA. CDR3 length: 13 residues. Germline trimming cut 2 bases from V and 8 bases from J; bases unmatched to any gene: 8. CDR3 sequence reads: CSVESSGRNQQYF. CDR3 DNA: TGCAGCGTTGAATCCAGCGGGAGAAACCAGCAGTACTTC.

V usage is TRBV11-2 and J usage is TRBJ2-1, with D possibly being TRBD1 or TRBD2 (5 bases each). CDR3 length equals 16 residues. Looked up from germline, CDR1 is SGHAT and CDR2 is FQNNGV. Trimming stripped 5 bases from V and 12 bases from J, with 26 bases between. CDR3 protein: CASSPLEGTYNFRQFF. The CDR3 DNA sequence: TGTGCCAGCAGCCCTCTTGAGGGGACGTACAATTTCCGGCAGTTCTTC.

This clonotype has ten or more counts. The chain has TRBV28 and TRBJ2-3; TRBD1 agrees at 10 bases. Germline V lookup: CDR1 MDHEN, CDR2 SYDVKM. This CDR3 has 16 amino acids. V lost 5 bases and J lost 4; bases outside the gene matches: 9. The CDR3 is CASSPQTGGMADTQYF. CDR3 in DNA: TGTGCCAGCAGTCCCCAGACAGGGGGCATGGCAGATACGCAGTATTTT.

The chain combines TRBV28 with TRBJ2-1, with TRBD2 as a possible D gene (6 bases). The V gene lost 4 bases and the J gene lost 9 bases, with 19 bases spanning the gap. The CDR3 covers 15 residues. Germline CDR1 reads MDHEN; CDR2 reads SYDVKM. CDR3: CASSYRGKRRGEQFF. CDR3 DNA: TGTGCCAGCAGTTATCGGGGGAAGAGACGGGGTGAGCAGTTCTTC.

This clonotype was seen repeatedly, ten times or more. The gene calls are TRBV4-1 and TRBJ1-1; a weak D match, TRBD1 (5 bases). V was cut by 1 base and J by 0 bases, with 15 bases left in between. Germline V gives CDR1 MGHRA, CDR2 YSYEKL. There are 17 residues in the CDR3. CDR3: CASSQAGNAFMNTEAFF. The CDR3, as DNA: TGCGCCAGCAGCCAAGCAGGGAACGCTTTCATGAACACTGAAGCTTTCTTT.